This section outlines one TCR beta chain sequence together with its context. Its antigen remains unknown. This record belongs to a study of CD8 T cells in ankylosing spondylitis. With molecular barcodes, quantitative 5'-RACE was used to make the TCR beta libraries. TCRdb fed the 5' RACE reads into MiXCR, producing one record per CDR3 protein. The sample holds about 250,000 distinct CDR3 sequences, under 12% seen once. This CDR3 spans 16 amino acids. Germline V gives CDR1 MNHNS, CDR2 SASEGT. Germline trimming cut 7 bases from V and 3 bases from J; bases unmatched to any gene: 13. Notes on the study in general: Certain motif variants had earlier been reported in reactive arthritis synovial fluid and blood. Those disease-linked clones were CD8+; they were also relatively rare in peripheral blood.

This clonotype originated in a male donor with ankylosing spondylitis or in good health (not recorded which). J is TRBJ1-1 and V is TRBV6-1, with 8 bases lining up with TRBD1. Sequenced material: blood, either unsorted or a sorted T cell fraction (not recorded which). DNA of the CDR3: TGTGCCAGCACCCCCAGGGACAGGAAGAGGGACACTGAAGCTTTCTTT. Amino acid sequence: CASTPRDRKRDTEAFF.